This entry lists 19 T cell receptor beta chains sequenced from one sample in a study of graft-versus-host responses after intestinal transplantation. Method: immunoSEQ multiplex PCR; TCRdb's copy keeps in-frame clones and lacks some. This sample carries just under 65,000 clones, around 90% of them seen once, and the ten largest clones take around 1.8%. From the graft tissue, intraepithelial and lamina propria lymphocytes were released through processing. Sample: ileum tissue, taken 350 to 400 days after transplant. These receptors were taken from a human patient who received an intestinal transplant, so some T cells may come from the graft donor.

This rearrangement joins TRBV30 to TRBJ2-5; the match to TRBD1 covers 9 bases. This CDR3 region has 14 residues. The germline V gene has CDR1 GTSNPN and CDR2 SVGIG (reference sequence). Losses at the gene ends were 4 bases for V and 0 bases for J; bases not matched to a gene: 3. CDR3 in DNA: TGTGCCTGGACCGGGACAGGGAACCAAGAGACCCAGTACTTC. Translated: CAWTGTGNQETQYF.

CDR3 residues: CASSLNTEAFF. CDR3 sequence (DNA): TGCGCCAGCAGCTTGAACACTGAAGCTTTCTTT. V and J are TRBV5-1 and TRBJ1-1; the D is unclear. The germline gives CDR1 SGHRS, CDR2 YFSETQ. V lost 1 base, J lost 2 bases, and 0 bases lay in between. This CDR3 comprises 11 residues.

This chain connects TRBV11-1 to TRBJ2-6, with D uncertain. There are 17 residues in the CDR3. Trimming stripped 7 bases from V and 0 bases from J, with 16 bases between. The germline V gene has CDR1 SGHAT and CDR2 FQDESV (reference sequence). The CDR3 bases are TGTGCCAGCACCGGAAGAAGTAAGGGCTCTGGGGCCAACGTCCTGACTTTC. Translated, it gives CASTGRSKGSGANVLTF.

This sequence joins TRBV4-1 and TRBJ2-3, with D hard to call. Looked up from germline, CDR1 is MGHRA and CDR2 is YSYEKL. V lost 2 bases to trimming and J lost 9 bases, with 21 bases between them. The CDR3 consists of 16 residues. The chain's CDR3 is CASSQNWLARLDTQYF. In DNA form, the CDR3 reads TGCGCCAGCAGCCAAAATTGGCTGGCTCGCCTCGACACGCAGTATTTT.

The chain employs TRBV13 and TRBJ1-2, with D possibly matching TRBD1 (5 bases). Trimming left V 1 base short and J 1 base short, with 10 bases between. The germline CDR1 and CDR2 sequences are PRHDT and FYEKMQ (reference sequence). This CDR3 is 15 amino acids long. DNA of the CDR3: TGTGCCAGCAGCTTAGAACAGGACCTTAACTATGGCTACACCTTC. It is translated as CASSLEQDLNYGYTF.

The chain has TRBV19 and TRBJ2-3; D unresolved. This CDR3 is 15 amino acids long. Germline V gives CDR1 LNHDA, CDR2 SQIVND (reference sequence). V was pared by 5 bases and J by 2 bases, with 14 bases between. The CDR3, as DNA: TGTGCCAGTAGTTGGGGTGGCACCATCACAGATACGCAGTATTTT. Protein: CASSWGGTITDTQYF. Drawing the rest from reference TRBV19 and TRBJ2-3, the complete variable domain is DGGITQSPKYLFRKEGQNVTLSCEQNLNHDAMYWYRQDPGQGLRLIYYSQIVNDFQKGDIAEGYSVSREKKESFPLTVTSAQKNPTAFYLCASSWGGTITDTQYFGPGTRLTVL.

This chain links TRBV13 with TRBJ1-3; D is possibly TRBD1 (6 bases). V was clipped by 1 base and J by 4 bases, with 20 bases between them. The CDR3 runs 18 residues. Germline V gene sequence: CDR1 PRHDT, CDR2 FYEKMQ (reference sequence). CDR3: CASSLVSQQGLGGNTIYF. CDR3 DNA sequence: TGTGCCAGCAGCTTAGTGAGTCAACAGGGATTGGGCGGAAACACCATATATTTT. Based on the CDR3 plus reference TRBV13 and TRBJ1-3, the full variable domain is AAGVIQSPRHLIKEKRETATLKCYPIPRHDTVYWYQQGPGQDPQFLISFYEKMQSDKGSIPDRFSAQQFSDYHSELNMSSLELGDSALYFCASSLVSQQGLGGNTIYFGEGSWLTVV.

In this sample, this clone turned up once. The V gene is TRBV21-1, the J gene TRBJ2-7; TRBD2 is taken as the D call from the table, unchecked against the DNA. TRBV21-1 is labeled a pseudogene. The CDR3 loop spans 19 amino acids. This CDR3 reads CASSTRRTSGSRSSYEQYF. The CDR3 DNA follows: TGTGCCAGCAGCACTCGTCGGACTAGCGGGAGTCGAAGCTCCTACGAGCAGTACTTC.

About this clone: The same CDR3 arises from other DNA sequences in this sample as well. This chain connects TRBV7-2 to TRBJ2-7, with D possibly matching TRBD1 (5 bases). CDR3 length: 15 residues. The V gene lost 5 bases and the J gene lost 1 base, with 15 bases spanning the gap. Germline-derived CDR1 and CDR2 are SGHTA and FQGNSA. Here the CDR3 reads CASSLGQGLSYEQYF. The CDR3 region has the DNA TGTGCCAGCAGCCTAGGGCAGGGATTATCCTACGAGCAGTACTTC. Looking up the rest from reference TRBV7-2 and TRBJ2-7 gives the full variable domain: GAGVSQSPSNKVTEKGKDVELRCDPISGHTALYWYRQSLGQGLEFLIYFQGNSAPDKSGLPSDRFSAERTGGSVSTLTIQRTQQEDSAVYLCASSLGQGLSYEQYFGPGTRLTVT.

This chain joins TRBV9 and TRBJ2-5, with TRBD2 matching 10 bases. The germline V gene has CDR1 SGDLS and CDR2 YYNGEE. V trimming: 0 bases; J trimming: 11 bases; junction bases outside the gene matches: 16. This CDR3 comprises 17 residues. CDR3 sequence reads: CASSVGWTSGRREEQYF. CDR3 nucleotides: TGTGCCAGCAGCGTAGGCTGGACTAGCGGTCGGAGGGAAGAGCAGTACTTC.

Details on this clone: Germline and junction disagree at one end, which may indicate a read error. The rearrangement uses TRBV4-1 and TRBJ1-2; D remains unclear. The germline gives CDR1 MGHRA, CDR2 YSYEKL. The CDR3 runs to 15 residues. The CDR3 coding sequence is TGTGCCAGCAGCCAAGATCGCGGACGGCCCTATGGCTACACCTTC. Translating it yields CASSQDRGRPYGYTF.

This sequence joins TRBV2 and TRBJ2-7, with TRBD2 matching 10 bases. CDR1 SNHLY and CDR2 FYNNEI come from the germline V gene. Unmatched junction bases numbered 6, after V lost 9 bases and J lost 1 base. This CDR3 has 14 residues. CDR3 DNA: TGTGCCAGTCTAGCGGGGGCCTTATCCTACGAGCAGTACTTC. Translation gives CASLAGALSYEQYF.

This clone was picked up one time. The chain links TRBV4-2 to TRBJ1-2; tentatively, D is TRBD1 (5 bases). Trimming took 0 bases from V and 2 from J, leaving 10 bases between them. This CDR3 has 15 residues. CDR1 and CDR2 from the germline V gene are LGHNA and YNFKEQ. In nucleotides, the CDR3 is TGTGCCAGCAGCCAAGATCACGGACAAAACTATGGCTACACCTTC. Translation gives CASSQDHGQNYGYTF.

This clone was picked up a small number of times. The chain uses TRBV25-1 and TRBJ1-2, with 8 positions matching TRBD1. With 5 bases clipped from V and 3 bases from J, the junction kept 8 bases outside the gene matches. The CDR3 has 15 residues. Germline lookup yields CDR1 MGHDK and CDR2 SYGVNS. CDR3 sequence reads: CASSSGGPRHYGYTF. CDR3 DNA: TGTGCCAGCAGTTCAGGGGGCCCCAGGCACTATGGCTACACCTTC.

V and J are TRBV10-3 and TRBJ2-7; tentatively, D is TRBD1 (5 bases). Germline CDR1 is ENHRY and CDR2 is SYGVKD. Trimming left V 4 bases short and J 1 base short, with 20 bases between. The CDR3 is 17 amino acids. CDR3 coding DNA: TGTGCCATCAGTGGCCCTCGGACACCCAAGGAGTCCTACGAGCAGTACTTC. Protein sequence: CAISGPRTPKESYEQYF.

The chain recombines TRBV4-2 with TRBJ1-3, with 8 bases matching TRBD1. There are 16 residues in the CDR3. With 5 bases clipped from V and 0 bases from J, the junction kept 6 bases outside the gene matches. Germline CDR1 LGHNA, CDR2 YNFKEQ. CDR3 sequence (DNA): TGTGCCAGCAGCAGCCCCGGGACAGGCTCTGGAAACACCATATATTTT. Translating it yields CASSSPGTGSGNTIYF.

The V and J genes are TRBV14 and TRBJ2-1; TRBD2 aligns across 12 bases. Germline-derived CDR1 and CDR2 are SGHDN and FVKESK. V shed 1 base and J 7 bases; nucleotides not matched to a gene: 8. This CDR3 has 17 residues. The CDR3 DNA reads TGTGCCAGCAGCCAAGCCTTTCGGACTAGCGGGATAAATGAGCAGTTCTTC. Its protein is CASSQAFRTSGINEQFF.

This clone was counted a single time. The rearrangement uses TRBV2 and TRBJ1-2; 9 bases match TRBD1. Germline values: CDR1 SNHLY, CDR2 FYNNEI. Unmatched junction bases numbered 4, after V lost 5 bases and J lost 3 bases. This CDR3 contains 14 residues. The CDR3 protein is CASSPRTGDYGYTF. CDR3 bases: TGTGCCAGCAGTCCTAGGACAGGGGACTATGGCTACACCTTC.

Notes on this clone: One end of the junction fails to match germline, which may point to a read error. This chain joins TRBV18 and TRBJ2-6; possible D gene TRBD1, 5 bases. CDR1 KGHSH and CDR2 LQKENI come from the germline V gene. CDR3 length: 16 residues. CDR3 protein: CASSIDSPTLVNVPTF. CDR3 coding DNA: TGTGCCAGCTCCATAGACAGCCCTACTCTCGTCAACGTCCCGACTTTC.